This TCR beta chain was sequenced for a study of T-cell memory formation after mild COVID-19. The wider study: Largely donor-specific TCR clusters were found. General study results and limits: While clones contracting from day 15 to 85 were balanced between CD4 and CD8, later expanders leaned CD4+. Researchers could not confirm that second-wave clones peaking on day 37 targeted SARS-CoV-2.

On this clonotype: What it recognizes is unknown.

This CDR3 spans 14 amino acids. Deletions cut 2 bases from V and 4 bases from J, with 12 bases between. Germline CDR1 and CDR2: SGDLS and YYNGEE. TCRdb re-derived calls from the 5' RACE reads in MiXCR, one entry per CDR3 protein. Among more than 80,000 distinct CDR3 sequences listed, about a sixth were seen once. The genes are TRBV9 and TRBJ2-5; TRBD1 is a possible D gene (6 bases). Sequenced sample: PBMCs or a T cell subset sorted from them (not recorded which). The receptor comes from an adult woman who had mild COVID-19 (a few samples of this study predate the infection). Cell type and time point are not known. CDR3 bases: TGTGCCAGCAGCGTTTCAGGGGTTGTAGAGACCCAGTACTTC. Residues: CASSVSGVVETQYF.